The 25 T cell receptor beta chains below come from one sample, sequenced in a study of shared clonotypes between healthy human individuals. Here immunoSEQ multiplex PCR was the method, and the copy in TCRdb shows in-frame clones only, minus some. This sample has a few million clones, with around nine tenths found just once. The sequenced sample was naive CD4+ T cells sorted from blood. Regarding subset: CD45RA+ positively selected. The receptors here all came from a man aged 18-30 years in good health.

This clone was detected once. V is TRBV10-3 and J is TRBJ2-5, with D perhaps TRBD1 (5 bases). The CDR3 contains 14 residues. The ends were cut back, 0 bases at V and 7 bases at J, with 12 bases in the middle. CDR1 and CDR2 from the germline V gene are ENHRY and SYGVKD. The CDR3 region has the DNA TGTGCCATCAGTGAGTCCCAGGGCGGCCCGACCCAGTACTTC. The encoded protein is CAISESQGGPTQYF.

DNA for the CDR3: TGTGCCAGCAGCTTAGGCCGGGGGGCTAGCACAGATACGCAGTATTTT. Residues: CASSLGRGASTDTQYF. This chain links TRBV13 with TRBJ2-3, with D maybe TRBD2 (7 bases). Germline V gives CDR1 PRHDT, CDR2 FYEKMQ (reference sequence). Between the trimmed V and J ends, which lost 0 bases and 0 bases, there was a span of 10 bases. The CDR3 totals 16 residues.

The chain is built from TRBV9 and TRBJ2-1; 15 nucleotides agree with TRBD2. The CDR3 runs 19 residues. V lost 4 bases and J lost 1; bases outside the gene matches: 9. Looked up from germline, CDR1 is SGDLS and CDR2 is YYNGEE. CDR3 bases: TGTGCCAGCAGCCCTCAGGGACTAGCGGGAGGAGGGTCCTACAATGAGCAGTTCTTC. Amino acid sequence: CASSPQGLAGGGSYNEQFF.

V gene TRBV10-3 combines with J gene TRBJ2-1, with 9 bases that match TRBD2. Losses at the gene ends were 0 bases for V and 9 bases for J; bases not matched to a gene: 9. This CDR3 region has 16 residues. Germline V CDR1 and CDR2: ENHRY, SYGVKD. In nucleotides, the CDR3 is TGTGCCATCAGTGAGTCTGGGGTAGCGGGAGATCGTGAGCAGTTCTTC. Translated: CAISESGVAGDREQFF.

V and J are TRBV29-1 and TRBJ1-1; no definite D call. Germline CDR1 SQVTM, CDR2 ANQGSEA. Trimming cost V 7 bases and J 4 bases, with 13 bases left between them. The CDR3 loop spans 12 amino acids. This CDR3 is CSGTVPPTEAFF. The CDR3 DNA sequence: TGCAGCGGCACCGTTCCCCCCACTGAAGCTTTCTTT.

CDR3 amino acids: CASSLDRGKANYGYTF. In nucleotides, the CDR3 is TGTGCCAGCAGCTTAGATAGGGGAAAGGCTAACTATGGCTACACCTTC. The chain joins TRBV7-2 to TRBJ1-2, with D maybe TRBD1 (5 bases). CDR1 SGHTA and CDR2 FQGNSA come from the germline V gene. V shed 1 base and J shed 0 bases, with 12 bases lying between them. This CDR3 is built from 16 residues. Together with reference TRBV7-2 and TRBJ1-2, the CDR3 gives the full variable domain: GAGVSQSPSNKVTEKGKDVELRCDPISGHTALYWYRQSLGQGLEFLIYFQGNSAPDKSGLPSDRFSAERTGGSVSTLTIQRTQQEDSAVYLCASSLDRGKANYGYTFGSGTRLTVV.

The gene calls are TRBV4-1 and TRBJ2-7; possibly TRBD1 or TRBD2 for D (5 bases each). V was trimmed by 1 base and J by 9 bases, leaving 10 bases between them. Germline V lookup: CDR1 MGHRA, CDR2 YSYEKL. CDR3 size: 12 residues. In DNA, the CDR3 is TGCGCCAGCAGCCAAGGGGGGACGGGGCAGTACTTC. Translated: CASSQGGTGQYF.

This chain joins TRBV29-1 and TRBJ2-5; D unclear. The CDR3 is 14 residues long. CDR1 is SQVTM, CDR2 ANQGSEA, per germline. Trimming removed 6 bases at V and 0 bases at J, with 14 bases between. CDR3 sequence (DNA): TGCAGCGTCCACGGACGGTGGTACCAAGAGACCCAGTACTTC. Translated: CSVHGRWYQETQYF.

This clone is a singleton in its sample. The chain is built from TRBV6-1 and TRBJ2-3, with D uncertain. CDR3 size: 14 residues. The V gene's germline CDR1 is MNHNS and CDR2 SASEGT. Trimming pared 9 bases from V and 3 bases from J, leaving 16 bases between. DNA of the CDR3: TGTGCCAGTCTACAGAGCGCGACGACAGATACGCAGTATTTT. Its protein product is CASLQSATTDTQYF.

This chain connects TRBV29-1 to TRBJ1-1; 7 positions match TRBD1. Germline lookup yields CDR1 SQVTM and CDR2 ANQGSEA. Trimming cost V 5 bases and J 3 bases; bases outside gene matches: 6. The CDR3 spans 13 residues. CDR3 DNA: TGCAGCGTTTCTGGCAGGGGGTACACTGAAGCTTTCTTT. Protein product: CSVSGRGYTEAFF. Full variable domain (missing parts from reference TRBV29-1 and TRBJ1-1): SAVISQKPSRDICQRGTSLTIQCQVDSQVTMMFWYRQQPGQSLTLIATANQGSEATYESGFVIDKFPISRPNLTFSTLTVSNMSPEDSSIYLCSVSGRGYTEAFFGQGTRLTVV.

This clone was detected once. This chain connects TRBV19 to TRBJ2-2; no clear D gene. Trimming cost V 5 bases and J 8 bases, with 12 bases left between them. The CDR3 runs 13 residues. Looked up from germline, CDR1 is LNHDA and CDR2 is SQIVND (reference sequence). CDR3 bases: TGTGCCAGTAGTCCGTGGGTCCAGGGGGAGCTGTTTTTT. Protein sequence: CASSPWVQGELFF.

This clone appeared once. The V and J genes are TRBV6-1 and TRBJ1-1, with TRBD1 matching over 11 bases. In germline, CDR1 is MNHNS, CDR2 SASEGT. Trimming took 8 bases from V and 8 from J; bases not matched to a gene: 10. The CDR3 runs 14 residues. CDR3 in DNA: TGTGCCAGCGAGTTTGGACAGGGGGCGCGAGAAGCTTTCTTT. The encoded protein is CASEFGQGAREAFF.

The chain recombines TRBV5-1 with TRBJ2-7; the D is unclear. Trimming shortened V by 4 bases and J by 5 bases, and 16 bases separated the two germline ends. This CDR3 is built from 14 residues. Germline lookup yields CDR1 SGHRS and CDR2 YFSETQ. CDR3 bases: TGCGCCAGCAGCCCCCGGGCCCCCTTGAACGAGCAGTACTTC. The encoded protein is CASSPRAPLNEQYF.

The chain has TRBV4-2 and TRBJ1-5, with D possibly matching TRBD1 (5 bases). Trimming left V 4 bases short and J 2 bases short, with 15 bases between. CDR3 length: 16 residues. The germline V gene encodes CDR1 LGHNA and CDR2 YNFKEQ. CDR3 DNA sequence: TGTGCCAGCAGCCGCGAGGTCGGGGGGGGCAATCAGCCCCAGCATTTT. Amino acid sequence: CASSREVGGGNQPQHF.

The CDR3 protein is CASSETSGGRYEQYF. DNA for the CDR3: TGTGCCAGTAGTGAAACTAGCGGGGGACGATACGAGCAGTACTTC. V usage is TRBV19 and J usage is TRBJ2-7; 11 bases line up with TRBD2. CDR1 and CDR2 (germline): LNHDA, SQIVND (reference sequence). V dropped 5 bases and J dropped 4; count of bases not matched to a gene: 7. CDR3 length equals 15 residues.

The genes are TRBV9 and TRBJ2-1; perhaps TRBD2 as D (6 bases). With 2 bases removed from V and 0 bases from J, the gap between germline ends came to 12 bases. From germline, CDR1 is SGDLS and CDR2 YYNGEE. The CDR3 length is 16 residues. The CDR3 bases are TGTGCCAGCAGCGTCTCTTACGGGAGCTCCTACAATGAGCAGTTCTTC. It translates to CASSVSYGSSYNEQFF.

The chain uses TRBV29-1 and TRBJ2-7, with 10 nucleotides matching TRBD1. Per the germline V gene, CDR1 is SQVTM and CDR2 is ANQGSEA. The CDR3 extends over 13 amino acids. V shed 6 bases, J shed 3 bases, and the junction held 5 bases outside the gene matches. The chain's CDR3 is CSVRDRGLYEQYF. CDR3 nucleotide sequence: TGCAGCGTCCGGGACAGGGGCCTCTACGAGCAGTACTTC.

CDR3 region: CASSSYLRGGAEAFF. The CDR3 DNA follows: TGTGCCAGCAGCTCCTACCTCCGAGGAGGCGCTGAAGCTTTCTTT. The gene calls are TRBV11-2 and TRBJ1-1; D is uncertain. The CDR3 is made up of 15 amino acids. The germline gives CDR1 SGHAT, CDR2 FQNNGV. The V end was cut by 4 bases, the J end by 6 bases, with 18 bases between.

The chain's CDR3 is CASSLGTSGRTDTQYF. CDR3 coding DNA: TGCGCCAGCAGCCTCGGGACTAGCGGACGCACAGATACGCAGTATTTT. This chain links TRBV4-3 with TRBJ2-3; 11 bases match TRBD2. The ends lost 4 bases at V and 1 base at J; junction bases unmatched: 4. CDR1 and CDR2 (germline): LGHNA, YSLEER. The CDR3 sequence is 16 residues long.

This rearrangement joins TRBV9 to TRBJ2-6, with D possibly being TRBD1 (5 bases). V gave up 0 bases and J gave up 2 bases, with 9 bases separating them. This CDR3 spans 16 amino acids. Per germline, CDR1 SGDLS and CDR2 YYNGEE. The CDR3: CASSVEGRTGANVLTF. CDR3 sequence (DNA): TGTGCCAGCAGCGTAGAGGGGCGGACTGGGGCCAACGTCCTGACTTTC.

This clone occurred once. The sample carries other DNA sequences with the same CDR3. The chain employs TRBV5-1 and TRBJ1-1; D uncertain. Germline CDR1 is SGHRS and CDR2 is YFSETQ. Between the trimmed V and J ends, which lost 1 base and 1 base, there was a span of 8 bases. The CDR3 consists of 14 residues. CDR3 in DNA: TGCGCCAGCAGCTTGAGGGTTGGGAACACTGAAGCTTTCTTT. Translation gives CASSLRVGNTEAFF.

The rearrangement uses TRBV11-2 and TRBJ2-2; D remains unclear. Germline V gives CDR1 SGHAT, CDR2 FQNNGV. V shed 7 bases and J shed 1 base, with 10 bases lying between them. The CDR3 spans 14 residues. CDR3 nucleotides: TGTGCCAGCACCGGGTCCAAGAACACCGGGGAGCTGTTTTTT. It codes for CASTGSKNTGELFF.

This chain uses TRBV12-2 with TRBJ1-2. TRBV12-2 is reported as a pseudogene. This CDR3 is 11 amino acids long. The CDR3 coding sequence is TGTGCAAGTCGCTTGAGTTATGGCTACACCTTC. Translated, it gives CASRLSYGYTF.

CDR3 sequence reads: CASSEELVVIGELFF. CDR3 DNA: TGTGCCAGCAGTGAAGAACTAGTAGTCATCGGGGAGCTGTTTTTT. This chain connects TRBV2 to TRBJ2-2, with a weak D call TRBD2 (5 bases). The CDR3 is made up of 15 amino acids. Trimming took off 1 base at V and 7 bases at J, with 13 bases between the two ends. Germline V gives CDR1 SNHLY, CDR2 FYNNEI.

Written as DNA, the CDR3 is TGTGCCAGTAGTATGGGGCTCAGGGAGACCCAGTACTTC. Its translation: CASSMGLRETQYF. The chain uses TRBV19 and TRBJ2-5; D possibly corresponds to TRBD1 (5 bases). Deletions cut 3 bases from V and 5 bases from J, with 10 bases between. Germline V lookup: CDR1 LNHDA, CDR2 SQIVND (reference sequence). This CDR3 contains 13 residues.